Below, 10 T cell receptor beta chains from the same sample are listed, as sequenced in a study of cytomegalovirus exposure and HLA in healthy donors. The PCR was carried out with 60 Vbeta primers and 13 Jbeta primers. Only in-frame clones appear in the TCRdb table, and some are missing; sequencing was by immunoSEQ multiplex PCR. Of some 150,000 clones in the sample, approximately 80% were seen once. Sequenced: PBMCs. The source of these receptors is a female donor in good health and CMV-seropositive.

The chain employs TRBV19 and TRBJ2-1; D unclear. The CDR3 runs 15 residues. The V end lost 10 bases, the J end lost 0 bases, and 16 bases lay between the germline ends. CDR1 and CDR2 from the germline V gene are LNHDA and SQIVND (reference sequence). The CDR3 DNA reads as TGTGCCACTTCCCCCCAGGCCTTCTCCTACAATGAGCAGTTCTTC. It translates to CATSPQAFSYNEQFF.

The V gene is TRBV7-9, the J gene TRBJ1-1; TRBD1 matches at 9 bases. CDR3 length: 17 amino acids. After removal of 4 bases from V and 4 bases from J, the junction contained 13 bases not matched to a gene. The V gene's germline CDR1 is SEHNR and CDR2 FQNEAQ (reference sequence). In nucleotides, the CDR3 is TGTGCCAGCAGCTGGCCCCCGGGACAGGGAGGGAGCACTGAAGCTTTCTTT. Its protein product is CASSWPPGQGGSTEAFF.

This clone has just one count. The rearrangement uses TRBV7-7 and TRBJ2-1, with D tentatively TRBD2 (6 bases). CDR1 is SSHAT, CDR2 FNYEAQ, per germline (reference sequence). The ends were cut back, 5 bases at V and 0 bases at J, with 11 bases in the middle. The CDR3 is 15 residues long. This chain's CDR3 is CASSGGTSSYNEQFF. CDR3 in DNA: TGTGCCAGCAGCGGGGGGACTTCCTCCTACAATGAGCAGTTCTTC.

The genes are TRBV5-1 and TRBJ2-5; 10 bases line up with TRBD1. Unmatched junction bases numbered 5, after V lost 5 bases and J lost 1 base. The length of the CDR3 is 15 residues. Per the germline V gene, CDR1 is SGHRS and CDR2 is YFSETQ. The CDR3 sequence: CASRSGTGVQETQYF. The CDR3 bases are TGCGCCAGCAGATCCGGGACAGGGGTCCAAGAGACCCAGTACTTC.

This chain links TRBV2 with TRBJ1-1; 8 positions agree with TRBD1. Trimming at V came to 3 bases and at J to 4 bases, leaving 4 bases not matched to a gene. This CDR3 has 14 residues. Germline V lookup: CDR1 SNHLY, CDR2 FYNNEI. Here the CDR3 reads CASSDRTGGTEAFF. The CDR3 coding sequence is TGTGCCAGCAGTGATAGAACAGGGGGCACTGAAGCTTTCTTT.

The V call is TRBV27, the J call TRBJ2-6, with D perhaps TRBD1 (6 bases). CDR3 length equals 17 residues. Germline values: CDR1 MNHEY, CDR2 SMNVEV (reference sequence). Trimming took 4 bases from V and 2 from J, leaving 15 bases between them. CDR3 loop: CASSSVGALPGANVLTF. In DNA form, the CDR3 reads TGTGCCAGCAGTTCTGTGGGGGCGCTGCCTGGGGCCAACGTCCTGACTTTC.

The chain couples TRBV11-2 to TRBJ1-2; the D gene is possibly TRBD1 (6 bases). Looked up from germline, CDR1 is SGHAT and CDR2 is FQNNGV. The CDR3 consists of 13 residues. Trimming removed 5 bases at V and 4 bases at J, with 11 bases between. This chain's CDR3 is CASSEQGGYGYTF. The CDR3 DNA reads TGTGCCAGCAGCGAACAGGGCGGCTATGGCTACACCTTC. Complete variable domain (other parts from reference TRBV11-2 and TRBJ1-2): EAGVAQSPRYKIIEKRQSVAFWCNPISGHATLYWYQQILGQGPKLLIQFQNNGVVDDSQLPKDRFSAERLKGVDSTLKIQPAKLEDSAVYLCASSEQGGYGYTFGSGTRLTVV.

V gene TRBV19 combines with J gene TRBJ2-1; 12 nucleotides agree with TRBD2. This CDR3 region has 15 residues. Germline-derived CDR1 and CDR2 are LNHDA and SQIVND (reference sequence). The ends lost 6 bases at V and 8 bases at J; junction bases unmatched: 8. CDR3 sequence reads: CASSKTSGRIDEQFF. In nucleotides, the CDR3 is TGTGCCAGTAGCAAAACTAGCGGGAGGATCGATGAGCAGTTCTTC.

In its sample, this clone was seen a few times. The chain recombines TRBV19 with TRBJ2-7; 9 nucleotides line up with TRBD1. Germline CDR1 is LNHDA and CDR2 is SQIVND (reference sequence). V shed 6 bases and J 6 bases; nucleotides not matched to a gene: 9. This CDR3 comprises 14 residues. For the CDR3, the DNA is TGTGCCAGTAGATCTCCGGGACAGGGAGGCGAGCAGTACTTC. It is translated as CASRSPGQGGEQYF.

This chain joins TRBV7-8 and TRBJ2-1; weak D call: TRBD1 (7 bases). Germline values: CDR1 SGHVS, CDR2 FQNEAQ. This CDR3 has 14 amino acids. V was shortened by 5 bases and J by 8 bases, with 16 bases between the two germline ends. The CDR3 loop is CASSPGDSLDEQFF. CDR3 DNA: TGTGCCAGCAGCCCGGGGGACAGCTTGGATGAGCAGTTCTTC.